The sequence of this T cell receptor (beta chain) was determined in a study of tumor and adjacent non-tumor tissue in lung cancer. Overall study findings and caveats: Patients with more diverse tumor TCRs had worse survival. Tumor repertoires had a smaller top 100 clone share than normal lung.

No cell sorting was done before RNA was extracted from the tissue. Germline loops: CDR1 DFQATT, CDR2 SNEGSKA (reference sequence). The CDR3 length is 16 residues. Three rounds of nested PCR, following a modified ARM-PCR protocol, produced the TCRbeta library. Via MiXCR, TCRdb re-called the multiplex PCR reads, giving one row per CDR3 protein. The sample carries roughly 140,000 distinct CDR3 sequences, approximately 66% recorded once. This clonotype was observed a few times. The antigen remains undetermined. The germline gene is not matched at one end of the junction; a read error may be the cause. The sequence derives from a man aged 60 to 75 with small cell lung cancer. Sequencing was carried out using lung tumor tissue. This chain links TRBV20-1 with TRBJ2-4; 11 bases match TRBD2. The chain's CDR3 is CIATVAGGGAKNIQYF. The DNA for the CDR3 is TGCATTGCTACGGTAGCGGGAGGGGGAGCCAAAAACATTCAGTACTTC.